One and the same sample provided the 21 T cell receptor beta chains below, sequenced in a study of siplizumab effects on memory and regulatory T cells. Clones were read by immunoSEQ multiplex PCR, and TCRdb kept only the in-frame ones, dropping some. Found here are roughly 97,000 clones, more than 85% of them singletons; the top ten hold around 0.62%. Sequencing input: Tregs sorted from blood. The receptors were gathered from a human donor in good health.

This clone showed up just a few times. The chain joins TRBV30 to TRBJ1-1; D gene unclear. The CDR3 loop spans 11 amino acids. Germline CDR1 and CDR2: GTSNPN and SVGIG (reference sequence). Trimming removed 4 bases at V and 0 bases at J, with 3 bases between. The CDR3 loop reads CAWKLNTEAFF. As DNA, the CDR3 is TGTGCCTGGAAACTGAACACTGAAGCTTTCTTT.

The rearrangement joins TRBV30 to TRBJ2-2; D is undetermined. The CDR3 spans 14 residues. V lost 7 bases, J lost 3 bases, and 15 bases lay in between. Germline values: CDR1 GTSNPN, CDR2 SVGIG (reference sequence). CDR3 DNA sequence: TGTGCCTACCAATCTTGGCCTGACACCGGGGAGCTGTTTTTT. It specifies CAYQSWPDTGELFF.

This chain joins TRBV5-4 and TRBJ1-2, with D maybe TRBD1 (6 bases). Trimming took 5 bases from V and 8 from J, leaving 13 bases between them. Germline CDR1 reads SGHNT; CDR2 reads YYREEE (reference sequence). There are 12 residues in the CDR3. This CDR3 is CASSRGLGGYTF. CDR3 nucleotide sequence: TGTGCCAGCAGTCGGGGGCTGGGCGGCTACACCTTC.

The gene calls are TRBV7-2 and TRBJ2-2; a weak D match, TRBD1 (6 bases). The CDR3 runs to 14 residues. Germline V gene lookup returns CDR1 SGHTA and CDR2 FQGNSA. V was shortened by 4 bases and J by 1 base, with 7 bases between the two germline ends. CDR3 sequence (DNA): TGTGCCAGCAGCTGGACAGTGAACACCGGGGAGCTGTTTTTT. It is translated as CASSWTVNTGELFF.

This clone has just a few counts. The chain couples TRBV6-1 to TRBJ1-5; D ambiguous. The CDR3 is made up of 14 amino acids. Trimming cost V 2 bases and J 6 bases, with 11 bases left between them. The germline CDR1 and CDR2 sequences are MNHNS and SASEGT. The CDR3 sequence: CASSELGSGQPQHF. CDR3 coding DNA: TGTGCCAGCAGTGAATTGGGATCCGGTCAGCCCCAGCATTTT.

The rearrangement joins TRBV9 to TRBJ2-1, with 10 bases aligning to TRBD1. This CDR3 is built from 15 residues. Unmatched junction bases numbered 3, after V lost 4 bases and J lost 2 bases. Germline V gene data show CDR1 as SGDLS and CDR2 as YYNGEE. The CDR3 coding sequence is TGTGCCAGCAGCCCCGGACAGGGGGCCTACAATGAGCAGTTCTTC. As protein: CASSPGQGAYNEQFF.

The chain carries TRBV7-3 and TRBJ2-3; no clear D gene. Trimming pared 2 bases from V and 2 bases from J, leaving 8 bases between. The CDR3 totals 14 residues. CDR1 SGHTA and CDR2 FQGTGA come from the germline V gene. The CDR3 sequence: CASSLGALTDTQYF. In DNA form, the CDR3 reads TGTGCCAGCAGCTTAGGAGCCCTCACAGATACGCAGTATTTT.

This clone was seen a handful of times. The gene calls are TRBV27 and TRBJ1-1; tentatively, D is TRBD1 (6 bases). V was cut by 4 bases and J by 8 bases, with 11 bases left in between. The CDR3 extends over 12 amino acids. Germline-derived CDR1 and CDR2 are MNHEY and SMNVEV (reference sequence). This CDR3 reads CASSSQGREAFF. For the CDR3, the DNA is TGTGCCAGCAGTTCGCAGGGGAGGGAAGCTTTCTTT.

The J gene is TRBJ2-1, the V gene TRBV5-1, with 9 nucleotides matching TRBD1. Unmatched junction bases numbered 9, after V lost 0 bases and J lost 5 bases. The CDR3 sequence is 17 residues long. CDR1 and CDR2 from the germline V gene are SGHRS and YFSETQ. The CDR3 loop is CASSLGTGTGKHNEQFF. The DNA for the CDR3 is TGCGCCAGCAGCTTGGGGACCGGGACAGGGAAACACAATGAGCAGTTCTTC.

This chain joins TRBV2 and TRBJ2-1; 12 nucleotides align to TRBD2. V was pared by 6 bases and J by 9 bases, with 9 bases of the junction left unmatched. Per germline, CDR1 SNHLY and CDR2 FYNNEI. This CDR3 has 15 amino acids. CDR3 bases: TGTGCCAGCAGCTATTTGGCTAGCGGGAGGGGTGAGCAGTTCTTC. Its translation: CASSYLASGRGEQFF.

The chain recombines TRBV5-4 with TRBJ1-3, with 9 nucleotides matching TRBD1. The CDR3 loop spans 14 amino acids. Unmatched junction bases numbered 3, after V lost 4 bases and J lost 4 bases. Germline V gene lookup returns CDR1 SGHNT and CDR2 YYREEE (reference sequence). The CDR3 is CASSPDRGGNTIYF. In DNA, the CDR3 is TGTGCCAGCAGCCCCGACAGGGGGGGAAACACCATATATTTT.

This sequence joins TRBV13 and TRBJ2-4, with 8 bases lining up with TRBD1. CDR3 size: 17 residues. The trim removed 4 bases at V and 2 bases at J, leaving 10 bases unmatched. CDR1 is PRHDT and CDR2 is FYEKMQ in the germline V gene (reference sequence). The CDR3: CASSSNQQGASKNIQYF. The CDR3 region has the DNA TGTGCCAGCAGCTCGAACCAGCAGGGGGCTTCCAAAAACATTCAGTACTTC.

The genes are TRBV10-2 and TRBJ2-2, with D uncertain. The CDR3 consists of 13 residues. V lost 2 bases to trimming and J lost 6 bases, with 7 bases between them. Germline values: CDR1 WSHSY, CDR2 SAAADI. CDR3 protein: CASSETPPGELFF. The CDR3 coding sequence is TGCGCCAGCAGTGAGACCCCCCCCGGGGAGCTGTTTTTT.

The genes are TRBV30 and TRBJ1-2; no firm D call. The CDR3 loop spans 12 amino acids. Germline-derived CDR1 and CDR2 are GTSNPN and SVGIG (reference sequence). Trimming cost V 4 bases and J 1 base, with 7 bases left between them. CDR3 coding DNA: TGTGCCTGGACGAGGATTAACTATGGCTACACCTTC. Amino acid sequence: CAWTRINYGYTF.

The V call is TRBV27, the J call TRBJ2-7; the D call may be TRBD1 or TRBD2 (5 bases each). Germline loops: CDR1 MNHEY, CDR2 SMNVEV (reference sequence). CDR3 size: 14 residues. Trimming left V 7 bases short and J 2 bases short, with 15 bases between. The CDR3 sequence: CASTEGRKTYEQYF. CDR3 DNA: TGTGCCAGCACCGAGGGACGGAAGACCTACGAGCAGTACTTC.

CDR3 bases: TGTGCCAGTAGTATTACTGAAAAACTGTTTTTT. This codes for CASSITEKLFF. The rearrangement uses TRBV19 and TRBJ1-4, with D unclear. With 3 bases removed from V and 7 bases from J, the gap between germline ends came to 3 bases. This CDR3 has 11 amino acids. CDR1 and CDR2 from the germline V gene are LNHDA and SQIVND (reference sequence).

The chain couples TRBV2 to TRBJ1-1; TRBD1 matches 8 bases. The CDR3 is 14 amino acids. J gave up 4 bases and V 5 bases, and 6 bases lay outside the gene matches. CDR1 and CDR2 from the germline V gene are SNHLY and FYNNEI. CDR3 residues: CASSRTGRGTEAFF. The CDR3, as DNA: TGTGCCAGCAGTAGGACAGGGAGGGGCACTGAAGCTTTCTTT.

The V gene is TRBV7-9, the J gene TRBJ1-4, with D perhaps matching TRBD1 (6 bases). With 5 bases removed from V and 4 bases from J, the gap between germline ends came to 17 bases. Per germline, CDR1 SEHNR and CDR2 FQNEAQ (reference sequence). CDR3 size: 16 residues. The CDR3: CASSQGHRRGNEKLFF. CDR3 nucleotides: TGTGCCAGCAGCCAGGGACACCGGAGGGGTAATGAAAAACTGTTTTTT.

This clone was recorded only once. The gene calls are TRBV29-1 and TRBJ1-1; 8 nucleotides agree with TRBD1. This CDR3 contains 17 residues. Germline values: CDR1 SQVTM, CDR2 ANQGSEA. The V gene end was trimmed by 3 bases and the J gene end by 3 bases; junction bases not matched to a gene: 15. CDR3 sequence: CSVDPRRTGRGDTEAFF. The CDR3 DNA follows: TGCAGCGTTGACCCCCGTCGGACAGGGCGAGGGGACACTGAAGCTTTCTTT.

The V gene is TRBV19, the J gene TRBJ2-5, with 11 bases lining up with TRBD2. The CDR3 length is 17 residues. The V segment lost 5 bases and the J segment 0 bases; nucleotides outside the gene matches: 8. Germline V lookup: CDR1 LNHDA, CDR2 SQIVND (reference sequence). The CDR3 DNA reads TGTGCCAGTAGTTCCCGACTAGCGGGGACCTACCAAGAGACCCAGTACTTC. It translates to CASSSRLAGTYQETQYF.

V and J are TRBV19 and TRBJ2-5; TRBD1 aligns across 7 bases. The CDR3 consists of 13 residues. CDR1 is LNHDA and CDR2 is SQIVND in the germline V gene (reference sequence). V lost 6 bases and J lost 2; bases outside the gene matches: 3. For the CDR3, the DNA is TGTGCCAGTAGGAGGACAGGACAAGAGACCCAGTACTTC. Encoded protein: CASRRTGQETQYF.